The TCR beta chain under discussion was sequenced for a study of T cells in women clearing cervical HPV infection. Comment on this clone: The observed sequence ends 3 residues before the CDR3 terminus, with the missing tail filled in from the germline J gene.

The length of the CDR3 is 14 residues. Germline V gives CDR1 DFQATT, CDR2 SNEGSKA (reference sequence). J lost 1 base, V lost 6 bases, and 6 bases had no gene match. The table came from immunoSEQ multiplex PCR; TCRdb's copy has only in-frame clones and leaves some out. Its table lists some 32,000 clones. The sequence derives from a woman between 18 and 75 years old with a cervical HPV16 infection that either progressed to CIN3+ or cleared (not recorded which). The specimen sequenced was blood buffy coat. The chain recombines TRBV20-1 with TRBJ2-7; 10 bases match TRBD2. CDR3: CSAPLAGESYEQYF. The sequenced part of the CDR3 DNA is TGCAGTGCCCCTCTAGCGGGGGAGTCCTACGAG.